These 26 T cell receptor beta chains share one sample of origin, sequenced in a study of blood T cell repertoires in COVID-19. Profiled with immunoSEQ multiplex PCR; TCRdb holds only in-frame clones, not every one. The sample holds 200,000 to 250,000 clones, about 90% seen once. The sequenced material came from PBMCs or T cells enriched from blood (not recorded which). The source is a woman aged 25 to 45 who had been exposed to COVID-19.

The chain uses TRBV5-4 and TRBJ2-1; TRBD2 might be the D (6 bases). V dropped 0 bases and J dropped 6 bases, with 16 bases sitting between them. The V gene's germline CDR1 is SGHNT and CDR2 YYREEE (reference sequence). The CDR3 spans 16 residues. The CDR3 DNA reads TGTGCCAGCAGCTTGGTTACGGCCCCGCGGGGCAATGAGCAGTTCTTC. It encodes CASSLVTAPRGNEQFF.

This clone has more than one count but fewer than ten. Different DNA sequences within this sample yield the same CDR3. V gene TRBV27 combines with J gene TRBJ1-5; 8 positions agree with TRBD1. CDR1 MNHEY and CDR2 SMNVEV come from the germline V gene (reference sequence). The junction had 3 bases not matched to a gene; V was cut back by 4 bases and J by 4 bases. The CDR3 contains 14 residues. The CDR3: CASSSQGANQPQHF. The CDR3 bases are TGTGCCAGCAGTTCTCAGGGGGCTAATCAGCCCCAGCATTTT.

The chain joins TRBV7-3 to TRBJ1-2; TRBD1 might be the D (5 bases). Between the trimmed V and J ends, which lost 3 bases and 8 bases, there was a span of 16 bases. Germline-derived CDR1 and CDR2 are SGHTA and FQGTGA. This CDR3 is 14 amino acids long. CDR3 nucleotide sequence: TGTGCCAGCAGCTTGGGGCCTATTGGGGAAGGCTACACCTTC. Residues: CASSLGPIGEGYTF. Complete variable domain (other parts from reference TRBV7-3 and TRBJ1-2): GAGVSQTPSNKVTEKGKYVELRCDPISGHTALYWYRQSLGQGPEFLIYFQGTGAADDSGLPNDRFFAVRPEGSVSTLKIQRTERGDSAVYLCASSLGPIGEGYTFGSGTRLTVV.

The gene calls are TRBV19 and TRBJ2-2; 7 nucleotides match TRBD2. The CDR3 covers 16 residues. Germline loops: CDR1 LNHDA, CDR2 SQIVND (reference sequence). Germline trimming cut 3 bases from V and 0 bases from J; bases unmatched to any gene: 4. The CDR3 loop reads CASSIRAGTNTGELFF. The CDR3 bases are TGTGCCAGTAGTATCCGAGCGGGAACGAACACCGGGGAGCTGTTTTTT. Complete variable domain (other parts from reference TRBV19 and TRBJ2-2): DGGITQSPKYLFRKEGQNVTLSCEQNLNHDAMYWYRQDPGQGLRLIYYSQIVNDFQKGDIAEGYSVSREKKESFPLTVTSAQKNPTAFYLCASSIRAGTNTGELFFGEGSRLTVL.

The rearrangement uses TRBV29-1 and TRBJ1-1, with 9 positions matching TRBD1. CDR3 length equals 13 residues. The V segment lost 5 bases and the J segment 3 bases; nucleotides outside the gene matches: 4. Germline assignment: CDR1 SQVTM and CDR2 ANQGSEA. The CDR3 coding sequence is TGCAGCGTTTACAGGGGGCTGTACACTGAAGCTTTCTTT. Translated, it gives CSVYRGLYTEAFF.

The V call is TRBV4-2, the J call TRBJ1-4, with D possibly TRBD1 on 6 matching bases. Germline CDR1 reads LGHNA; CDR2 reads YNFKEQ. V was trimmed by 5 bases and J by 8 bases, leaving 15 bases between them. The CDR3 contains 14 residues. CDR3 amino acids: CASSTRRGGEKLFF. The DNA for the CDR3 is TGTGCCAGCAGCACCCGAAGGGGGGGGGAAAAACTGTTTTTT.

This chain links TRBV4-1 with TRBJ2-1, with D possibly being TRBD2 (6 bases). Trimming took off 0 bases at V and 7 bases at J, with 13 bases between the two ends. This CDR3 is built from 15 residues. Germline CDR1 and CDR2: MGHRA and YSYEKL. The CDR3 loop reads CASSQDGGGANEQFF. DNA of the CDR3: TGCGCCAGCAGCCAAGATGGAGGAGGGGCGAATGAGCAGTTCTTC.

This clone was seen only once. The chain recombines TRBV28 with TRBJ1-1, with D unclear. Trimming removed 4 bases at V and 0 bases at J, with 6 bases between. Germline-derived CDR1 and CDR2 are MDHEN and SYDVKM. The CDR3 is 13 residues long. The CDR3 DNA sequence: TGTGCCAGCAGTTCCCAGATGAACACTGAAGCTTTCTTT. Translated: CASSSQMNTEAFF.

The chain links TRBV9 to TRBJ1-2, with TRBD1 as a possible D gene (5 bases). V gave up 0 bases and J gave up 8 bases, with 17 bases separating them. The CDR3 spans 15 residues. CDR1 is SGDLS, CDR2 YYNGEE, per germline. The CDR3 loop reads CASSVAGREVWGYTF. CDR3 DNA sequence: TGTGCCAGCAGCGTAGCCGGCAGGGAGGTTTGGGGCTACACCTTC.

The rearrangement joins TRBV4-1 to TRBJ2-5, with 7 bases aligning to TRBD2. Germline values: CDR1 MGHRA, CDR2 YSYEKL. V was pared by 0 bases and J by 7 bases, with 8 bases of the junction left unmatched. CDR3 length: 15 amino acids. CDR3 nucleotides: TGCGCCAGCAGCCAAGAGGTAGTTCCTAGCGGGACCCAGTACTTC. This translates into CASSQEVVPSGTQYF.

CDR3 nucleotides: TGTGCCAGCAGCTTACGGGGGGCTGAGACCCAGTACTTC. Protein sequence: CASSLRGAETQYF. V is TRBV11-3 and J is TRBJ2-5; maybe TRBD2 (7 bases). Germline-derived CDR1 and CDR2 are SGHNT and YENEEA. The V gene lost 2 bases and the J gene lost 5 bases, with 9 bases spanning the gap. The CDR3 contains 13 residues. Filled out from reference TRBV11-3 and TRBJ2-5, the complete variable domain reads EAGVVQSPRYKIIEKKQPVAFWCNPISGHNTLYWYLQNLGQGPELLIRYENEEAVDDSQLPKDRFSAERLKGVDSTLKIQPAELGDSAVYLCASSLRGAETQYFGPGTRLLVL.

The chain joins TRBV13 to TRBJ1-1, with 10 bases that match TRBD1. The J segment lost 7 bases and the V segment lost 5 bases, leaving 7 bases of the junction unmatched. CDR1 PRHDT and CDR2 FYEKMQ come from the germline V gene (reference sequence). The CDR3 has 14 amino acids. CDR3 DNA: TGTGCCAGCAGCAGCTACGGGACAGGGGTTGAAGCTTTCTTT. The encoded protein is CASSSYGTGVEAFF.

This clone was found once. V is TRBV27 and J is TRBJ2-1, with D tentatively TRBD2 (5 bases). V gave up 4 bases and J gave up 2 bases, with 6 bases separating them. Germline V lookup: CDR1 MNHEY, CDR2 SMNVEV (reference sequence). The CDR3 contains 13 residues. The CDR3 nucleotides are TGTGCCAGCAGTTCTAGCCCCTACAATGAGCAGTTCTTC. Protein sequence: CASSSSPYNEQFF.

The V gene is TRBV10-3, the J gene TRBJ2-2; no firm D call. Trimming cost V 7 bases and J 3 bases, with 9 bases left between them. Germline lookup yields CDR1 ENHRY and CDR2 SYGVKD. The CDR3 runs 13 residues. The CDR3 region has the DNA TGTGCCATCAACGATCTAGACACCGGGGAGCTGTTTTTT. It specifies CAINDLDTGELFF.

The rearrangement links TRBV7-3 to TRBJ2-5, with D perhaps matching TRBD1 (6 bases). Germline V gives CDR1 SGHTA, CDR2 FQGTGA. The CDR3 spans 13 residues. V lost 1 base, J lost 4 bases, and 7 bases lay in between. CDR3 amino acids: CASSLSRGETQYF. CDR3 sequence (DNA): TGTGCCAGCAGCTTAAGCAGGGGAGAGACCCAGTACTTC.

This chain uses TRBV6-1 with TRBJ2-2; the D gene is possibly TRBD2 (6 bases). Trimming shortened V by 2 bases and J by 4 bases, and 14 bases separated the two germline ends. Germline CDR1 MNHNS, CDR2 SASEGT. There are 16 residues in the CDR3. CDR3 amino acids: CASSERTSRFTGELFF. The DNA of the CDR3 is TGTGCCAGCAGTGAAAGAACTAGCAGATTCACCGGGGAGCTGTTTTTT.

This sequence joins TRBV2 and TRBJ1-4; TRBD1 agrees at 12 bases. Losses at the gene ends were 0 bases for V and 0 bases for J; bases not matched to a gene: 5. The CDR3 is made up of 19 amino acids. CDR1 is SNHLY, CDR2 FYNNEI, per germline. The CDR3 sequence: CASSEAWDRGLSTNEKLFF. Written as DNA, the CDR3 is TGTGCCAGCAGTGAAGCCTGGGACAGGGGGCTTTCAACTAATGAAAAACTGTTTTTT.

The chain carries TRBV7-9 and TRBJ2-6; 12 bases agree with TRBD2. CDR1 SEHNR and CDR2 FQNEAQ come from the germline V gene (reference sequence). This CDR3 region has 19 residues. Germline trimming cut 2 bases from V and 1 base from J; bases unmatched to any gene: 6. The CDR3 DNA is TGTGCCAGCAGCTTAAGGACTAGCGGGAAGGTATCTGGGGCCAACGTCCTGACTTTC. Its protein is CASSLRTSGKVSGANVLTF.

This clone was counted once. The rearrangement links TRBV4-1 to TRBJ1-1, with TRBD1 as a possible D gene (6 bases). V was trimmed by 1 base and J by 11 bases, leaving 20 bases between them. The CDR3 is made up of 15 amino acids. Germline CDR1 is MGHRA and CDR2 is YSYEKL. The CDR3 DNA reads TGCGCCAGCAGCCAAGTGGGATACAGGGAAGTTAGGGCTTTCTTT. This encodes CASSQVGYREVRAFF.

This chain uses TRBV28 with TRBJ1-1, with D perhaps TRBD1 (6 bases). The CDR3 runs 15 residues. V lost 6 bases, J lost 1 base, and 15 bases lay in between. CDR1 and CDR2 (germline): MDHEN, SYDVKM. Written as DNA, the CDR3 is TGTGCCAGCAGGCCGACCAGGGGTGGGAACACTGAAGCTTTCTTT. It translates to CASRPTRGGNTEAFF.

The rearrangement uses TRBV7-9 and TRBJ1-1; D might be TRBD1 (5 bases). This CDR3 is built from 12 residues. Germline V CDR1 and CDR2: SEHNR, FQNEAQ (reference sequence). V dropped 1 base and J dropped 7 bases, with 7 bases sitting between them. The CDR3 protein is CASSLEGLEAFF. The CDR3 nucleotides are TGTGCCAGCAGCTTAGAGGGACTTGAAGCTTTCTTT.

This chain uses TRBV15 with TRBJ1-6, with 7 bases fitting TRBD1. This CDR3 is 16 amino acids long. Losses at the gene ends were 6 bases for V and 4 bases for J; bases not matched to a gene: 9. Per germline, CDR1 LNHNV and CDR2 YYDKDF (reference sequence). For the CDR3, the DNA is TGTGCCACCAGTCCACAGGGGCGCGGGTATAATTCACCCCTCCACTTT. Residues: CATSPQGRGYNSPLHF.

This chain links TRBV28 with TRBJ2-4, with 7 bases aligning to TRBD2. V was clipped by 8 bases and J by 0 bases; unmatched bases: 7. CDR3 length: 15 amino acids. In germline, CDR1 is MDHEN, CDR2 SYDVKM. The CDR3 sequence is CASPGRVLAKNIQYF. As DNA, the CDR3 is TGTGCCAGCCCGGGGAGGGTGCTAGCCAAAAACATTCAGTACTTC.

This clone was counted once. The genes are TRBV2 and TRBJ1-2; 8 bases map to TRBD1. V gave up 8 bases and J gave up 2 bases; unmatched junction bases: 7. Germline CDR1 and CDR2: SNHLY and FYNNEI. This CDR3 has 14 residues. Here the CDR3 reads CASADNRGNYGYTF. The CDR3 DNA reads as TGTGCCAGCGCTGACAACAGGGGGAACTATGGCTACACCTTC.

The chain links TRBV19 to TRBJ1-5; D is unclear. The CDR3 extends over 14 amino acids. V was cut by 5 bases and J by 0 bases, with 8 bases left in between. Germline CDR1 reads LNHDA; CDR2 reads SQIVND (reference sequence). The CDR3 DNA is TGTGCCAGTAGTCCGAGTCATAGCAATCAGCCCCAGCATTTT. Its protein is CASSPSHSNQPQHF.

There are a few counts of this clone. This sequence joins TRBV29-1 and TRBJ1-5; no reliable D call. The V end lost 4 bases, the J end lost 1 base, and 8 bases lay between the germline ends. Germline CDR1 is SQVTM and CDR2 is ANQGSEA. The CDR3 contains 13 residues. DNA for the CDR3: TGCAGCGTTGCGATACAGAGCAATCAGCCCCAGCATTTT. Its translation: CSVAIQSNQPQHF.